This entry features one T cell receptor beta chain sequence. Its cognate antigen is unknown. The entry originates in a study of long-term antiretroviral therapy in people with HIV. Study-wide points: At every time point, clones expanded before ART dominated the repertoire. Narrower CDR3 length ranges marked HIV repertoires relative to controls.

At the survey level, the v3.0 immunoSEQ assay was run. Researchers set sequencing to target roughly 35,000-50,000 T-cell genomes per sample. Clones were read by immunoSEQ multiplex PCR, and TCRdb kept only the in-frame ones, dropping some. The sample lists tens of thousands of clones; roughly 80% were seen once. No donor had fewer than one pre-ART PBMC sample or fewer than two post-ART PBMC samples. This clonotype was sampled from a woman aged 25 to 45 with HIV. The sample here was unsorted PBMCs, taken 0.2 years after starting antiretroviral therapy.

This chain's CDR3 is CASSYRVTEAFF. The CDR3 DNA sequence: TGTGCCAGCAGCTACCGCGTTACTGAAGCTTTCTTT. The chain couples TRBV14 to TRBJ1-1; no clear D. In germline, CDR1 is SGHDN, CDR2 FVKESK. The germline V and J ends were trimmed by 5 bases and 5 bases, with 9 bases remaining between them. The length of the CDR3 is 12 residues. The complete variable domain, with remaining parts taken from reference TRBV14 and TRBJ1-1, reads EAGVTQFPSHSVIEKGQTVTLRCDPISGHDNLYWYRRVMGKEIKFLLHFVKESKQDESGMPNNRFLAERTGGTYSTLKVQPAELEDSGVYFCASSYRVTEAFFGQGTRLTVV.